Below are 30 T cell receptor beta chains sequenced from a single sample in a study of CD8+CD57+ T cells in acquired aplastic anemia. TCR beta VDJ and CDR3 profiles were obtained from a genomic DNA template. TCRdb passed the reads through MiXCR, listing each CDR3 protein once. This sample yields roughly 130,000 distinct CDR3 sequences, of which 48% are seen a single time; about 2.5% belongs to the top ten. Material: sorted CD4+, CD8+, or CD8+CD57+ T cells (not recorded which) from PBMCs. The receptors originated from a human donor in good health, serving as a control.

V gene TRBV25-1 combines with J gene TRBJ2-1, with D perhaps TRBD1 or TRBD2 (5 bases each). Per the germline V gene, CDR1 is MGHDK and CDR2 is SYGVNS. The CDR3 runs to 16 residues. Trimming left V 0 bases short and J 7 bases short, with 16 bases between. The CDR3 DNA is TGTGCCAGCAGTGAATATGAGGGGCGGTCTAATAATGAGCAGTTCTTC. This encodes CASSEYEGRSNNEQFF.

The V and J genes are TRBV11-1 and TRBJ1-1; D might be TRBD1 (5 bases). There are 16 residues in the CDR3. The V end lost 4 bases, the J end lost 3 bases, and 18 bases lay between the germline ends. Per germline, CDR1 SGHAT and CDR2 FQDESV (reference sequence). The CDR3 sequence is CASSSAFGLGDTEAFF. CDR3 bases: TGTGCCAGCAGCTCAGCTTTTGGGCTAGGGGACACTGAAGCTTTCTTT. Using reference TRBV11-1 and TRBJ1-1 for the parts outside the CDR3, the full variable domain is EAEVAQSPRYKITEKSQAVAFWCDPISGHATLYWYRQILGQGPELLVQFQDESVVDDSQLPKDRFSAERLKGVDSTLKIQPAELGDSAMYLCASSSAFGLGDTEAFFGQGTRLTVV.

The chain links TRBV7-8 to TRBJ2-2, with D possibly TRBD2 on 6 matching bases. This CDR3 comprises 15 residues. V shed 5 bases and J shed 0 bases, with 10 bases lying between them. Germline CDR1 SGHVS, CDR2 FQNEAQ. This chain's CDR3 is CASSLGEANTGELFF. The CDR3 DNA reads as TGTGCCAGCAGCCTTGGGGAGGCGAACACCGGGGAGCTGTTTTTT.

V gene TRBV15 combines with J gene TRBJ2-1, with TRBD2 matching 9 bases. The CDR3 extends over 17 amino acids. Trimming removed 3 bases from V and 5 bases from J; junction bases left unmatched: 11. CDR1 is LNHNV and CDR2 is YYDKDF in the germline V gene (reference sequence). CDR3 sequence: CATSSPPGLAAHNEQFF. The DNA for the CDR3 is TGTGCCACCAGCAGTCCTCCGGGACTAGCTGCCCACAATGAGCAGTTCTTC.

Many counts were recorded for this clonotype. This chain connects TRBV6-5 to TRBJ1-6; 7 bases map to TRBD1. With 2 bases clipped from V and 5 bases from J, the junction kept 0 bases outside the gene matches. The CDR3 has 14 amino acids. CDR1 and CDR2 (germline): MNHEY, SVGAGI. The CDR3 loop is CASSYGTDNSPLHF. The CDR3 DNA reads TGTGCCAGCAGTTACGGGACAGATAATTCACCCCTCCACTTT.

V is TRBV7-6 and J is TRBJ2-1; D is possibly TRBD1 (6 bases). V was trimmed by 1 base and J by 4 bases, leaving 17 bases between them. The CDR3 consists of 17 residues. Germline V gene data show CDR1 as SGHVS and CDR2 as FNYEAQ. Written as DNA, the CDR3 is TGTGCCAGCAGCTTAGAGGACAGAGTCCGCAGATACAATGAGCAGTTCTTC. This gives the protein CASSLEDRVRRYNEQFF.

The chain couples TRBV11-3 to TRBJ2-5, with 8 bases that match TRBD1. Losses at the gene ends were 5 bases for V and 0 bases for J; bases not matched to a gene: 5. Per germline, CDR1 SGHNT and CDR2 YENEEA. The CDR3 sequence is 15 residues long. The CDR3 loop reads CASSLHRGYQETQYF. CDR3 coding DNA: TGTGCCAGCAGCCTGCACAGGGGGTACCAAGAGACCCAGTACTTC. Based on the CDR3 plus reference TRBV11-3 and TRBJ2-5, the full variable domain is EAGVVQSPRYKIIEKKQPVAFWCNPISGHNTLYWYLQNLGQGPELLIRYENEEAVDDSQLPKDRFSAERLKGVDSTLKIQPAELGDSAVYLCASSLHRGYQETQYFGPGTRLLVL.

The chain recombines TRBV3-1 with TRBJ2-3; D remains unclear. CDR1 and CDR2 from the germline V gene are LGHDT and YNNKEL (reference sequence). This CDR3 spans 15 amino acids. V shed 1 base and J shed 2 bases, with 10 bases lying between them. This chain's CDR3 is CASSQAVQNTDTQYF. The CDR3, as DNA: TGTGCCAGCAGCCAAGCGGTGCAGAACACAGATACGCAGTATTTT.

The rearrangement uses TRBV10-3 and TRBJ1-2, with D maybe TRBD1 (5 bases). The germline V and J ends were trimmed by 4 bases and 4 bases, with 13 bases remaining between them. Germline lookup yields CDR1 ENHRY and CDR2 SYGVKD. This CDR3 spans 14 amino acids. The CDR3 loop is CAISVMTGGYGYTF. CDR3 coding DNA: TGTGCCATCAGTGTTATGACCGGGGGCTATGGCTACACCTTC.

This sequence joins TRBV12-3 or TRBV12-4 and TRBJ1-2; 8 bases match TRBD1. This CDR3 is 13 amino acids long. The J segment lost 7 bases and the V segment lost 3 bases, leaving 4 bases of the junction unmatched. CDR3: CASSLGTGGGYTF. CDR3 nucleotides: TGTGCCAGCAGTTTGGGGACAGGTGGTGGCTACACCTTC.

The chain links TRBV29-1 to TRBJ2-7, with TRBD1 as a possible D gene (6 bases). V lost 0 bases, J lost 4 bases, and 16 bases lay in between. Per the germline V gene, CDR1 is SQVTM and CDR2 is ANQGSEA. This CDR3 spans 15 amino acids. The CDR3 loop is CSVEDRGVGGYEQYF. The CDR3 DNA is TGCAGCGTTGAAGATCGAGGGGTAGGGGGATACGAGCAGTACTTC.

This clonotype has ten or more counts. This sequence joins TRBV15 and TRBJ1-1; 7 bases align to TRBD1. The CDR3 contains 14 residues. CDR1 LNHNV and CDR2 YYDKDF come from the germline V gene (reference sequence). After removal of 5 bases from V and 1 base from J, the junction contained 4 bases not matched to a gene. CDR3 nucleotides: TGTGCCACCAGCTTGGGACAGCCGAACACTGAAGCTTTCTTT. Translated: CATSLGQPNTEAFF.

The V and J genes are TRBV4-1 and TRBJ2-7; TRBD2 aligns across 7 bases. CDR1 and CDR2 from the germline V gene are MGHRA and YSYEKL. This CDR3 has 15 amino acids. V was clipped by 1 base and J by 6 bases; unmatched bases: 9. The CDR3 here is CASSQVPLAVSEQYF. The DNA of the CDR3 is TGCGCCAGCAGCCAAGTCCCGCTAGCGGTCTCCGAGCAGTACTTC.

This clonotype has ten or more counts. J is TRBJ1-3 and V is TRBV6-1, with D maybe TRBD1 (5 bases). Trimming pared 10 bases from V and 7 bases from J, leaving 17 bases between. Germline CDR1 and CDR2: MNHNS and SASEGT. The CDR3 has 13 residues. In DNA, the CDR3 is TGTGCCACCAGGGCAGCCGGTGGGAACACCATATATTTT. This codes for CATRAAGGNTIYF.

The V gene is TRBV6-5, the J gene TRBJ1-2, with D unresolved. The CDR3 extends over 13 amino acids. The V and J ends lost 4 bases and 6 bases respectively, with 12 bases between them. The germline V gene encodes CDR1 MNHEY and CDR2 SVGAGI. CDR3 region: CASSLYGPHGYTF. For the CDR3, the DNA is TGTGCCAGCAGTTTGTACGGGCCCCATGGCTACACCTTC.

The chain combines TRBV2 with TRBJ1-1, with D perhaps matching TRBD1 (6 bases). The CDR3 length is 14 residues. Germline CDR1 and CDR2: SNHLY and FYNNEI. V lost 7 bases and J 0 bases, leaving 12 bases between the germline ends. In nucleotides, the CDR3 is TGTGCCAGCATCGTAGGGGGGATGAACACTGAAGCTTTCTTT. Protein product: CASIVGGMNTEAFF.

There are many counts of this clonotype. The chain employs TRBV7-2 and TRBJ2-2; D not resolved. V was shortened by 11 bases and J by 2 bases, with 9 bases between the two germline ends. Looked up from germline, CDR1 is SGHTA and CDR2 is FQGNSA. This CDR3 is 12 amino acids long. CDR3 coding DNA: TGTGCCCGGGCCAGCAACACCGGGGAGCTGTTTTTT. It yields the protein CARASNTGELFF.

This clonotype occurred many times. The chain recombines TRBV3-1 with TRBJ1-1; 8 nucleotides match TRBD1. The CDR3 length is 14 residues. The germline gives CDR1 LGHDT, CDR2 YNNKEL (reference sequence). Trimming at V came to 3 bases and at J to 4 bases, leaving 4 bases not matched to a gene. CDR3 region: CASSQDRVGTEAFF. The CDR3 region has the DNA TGTGCCAGCAGCCAGGACAGGGTGGGCACTGAAGCTTTCTTT.

With regard to this clonotype: A much larger clone differs by one base, so this may be a read error. V is TRBV6-1 and J is TRBJ2-3; 10 bases line up with TRBD1. Germline V gene lookup returns CDR1 MNHNS and CDR2 SASEGT. V lost 11 bases, J lost 2 bases, and 7 bases stayed unmatched. This CDR3 is 14 amino acids long. CDR3 coding DNA: TGTGCCGGCTCCGACAGGGGGCCCACAGATACGCAGTATTTT. It encodes CAGSDRGPTDTQYF.

The J gene is TRBJ2-3, the V gene TRBV6-2 or TRBV6-3; TRBD1 aligns across 7 bases. Germline CDR1 MNHEY, CDR2 SVGEGT. The J segment lost 4 bases and the V segment lost 4 bases, leaving 8 bases of the junction unmatched. This CDR3 is built from 15 residues. CDR3 sequence reads: CASSWGTAESDTQYF. The CDR3 region has the DNA TGTGCCAGCAGTTGGGGGACAGCAGAATCAGATACGCAGTATTTT.

Many counts were recorded for this clonotype. The genes are TRBV12-3 or TRBV12-4 and TRBJ1-1, with TRBD1 matching 11 bases. The ends lost 10 bases at V and 5 bases at J; junction bases unmatched: 12. This CDR3 is built from 15 residues. Here the CDR3 reads CATPGGQGVGTEAFF. The CDR3 DNA reads TGTGCCACCCCTGGGGGACAGGGGGTTGGGACTGAAGCTTTCTTT.

This clonotype was recorded only once. An end of the junction differs from the germline gene, which may be a read error. The CDR3 bases are TGTGCCAGCAGCTTTTCGCCAGTTTCCAACGAGCAGTGCTTC. It encodes CASSFSPVSNEQCF. This chain connects TRBV2 to TRBJ2-7; the D is unclear. Germline CDR1 reads SNHLY; CDR2 reads FYNNEI. This CDR3 is built from 14 residues.

This clonotype was seen repeatedly, ten times or more. This chain connects TRBV9 to TRBJ1-1; D not resolved. Between the trimmed V and J ends, which lost 0 bases and 11 bases, there was a span of 20 bases. Germline V CDR1 and CDR2: SGDLS, YYNGEE. The CDR3 contains 15 residues. DNA of the CDR3: TGTGCCAGCAGCGTAGAAGTCTTTAGTGAGGGTCGGGCTTTCTTT. Its protein product is CASSVEVFSEGRAFF.

This clonotype was detected only a few times. The rearrangement joins TRBV3-1 to TRBJ1-2, with D tentatively TRBD1 (5 bases). Germline V gives CDR1 LGHDT, CDR2 YNNKEL (reference sequence). The CDR3 sequence is 13 residues long. Trimming took off 5 bases at V and 7 bases at J, with 14 bases between the two ends. The CDR3 region has the DNA TGTGCCAGCAGCATCCAGGGAGGTGGTGGCTACACCTTC. Its translation: CASSIQGGGGYTF.

This clonotype was counted at least ten times. The gene calls are TRBV20-1 and TRBJ2-3, with D tentatively TRBD1 or TRBD2 (5 bases each). Germline assignment: CDR1 DFQATT and CDR2 SNEGSKA (reference sequence). V was cut by 4 bases and J by 6 bases, with 23 bases left in between. This CDR3 is 16 amino acids long. CDR3 nucleotide sequence: TGCAGTGCTACTTCCCCGGGGACCTCCGCCGGGGATACGCAGTATTTT. As protein: CSATSPGTSAGDTQYF.

The V call is TRBV7-2, the J call TRBJ1-2; D gene unclear. Trimming pared 1 base from V and 6 bases from J, leaving 12 bases between. Germline-derived CDR1 and CDR2 are SGHTA and FQGNSA. The CDR3 totals 14 residues. The CDR3: CASSLVGQQDGYTF. Here the CDR3 DNA reads TGTGCCAGCAGCTTAGTCGGTCAGCAGGATGGCTACACCTTC.

This clonotype occurred many times. The rearrangement joins TRBV6-2 or TRBV6-3 to TRBJ2-1; 10 bases line up with TRBD1. This CDR3 spans 19 amino acids. CDR1 MNHEY and CDR2 SVGEGT come from the germline V gene. Trimming removed 2 bases from V and 5 bases from J; junction bases left unmatched: 15. The CDR3 region has the DNA TGTGCCAGCAGTTACCAATTCGTATTCGGACAGGGGGTAGACAATGAGCAGTTCTTC. It is translated as CASSYQFVFGQGVDNEQFF.

This clonotype was counted a single time. The rearrangement uses TRBV10-3 and TRBJ2-1; 7 bases map to TRBD1. Germline loops: CDR1 ENHRY, CDR2 SYGVKD. The CDR3 is made up of 11 amino acids. The junction had 3 bases not matched to a gene; V was cut back by 11 bases and J by 5 bases. CDR3: CAVQGDNEQFF. Here the CDR3 DNA reads TGTGCCGTCCAGGGGGACAATGAGCAGTTCTTC.

V gene TRBV2 combines with J gene TRBJ1-2; 7 bases line up with TRBD1. With V trimmed by 8 bases and J by 7 bases, 7 bases remained unmatched. Germline CDR1 and CDR2: SNHLY and FYNNEI. The CDR3 is 12 residues long. CDR3 in amino acids: CASHDRVRGYTF. CDR3 DNA sequence: TGTGCCAGCCACGACAGGGTACGTGGCTACACCTTC.

Ten or more counts support this clonotype. The genes are TRBV3-1 and TRBJ2-3, with 7 bases that match TRBD1. The CDR3 runs 16 residues. Germline assignment: CDR1 LGHDT and CDR2 YNNKEL (reference sequence). The V gene end was trimmed by 4 bases and the J gene end by 3 bases; junction bases not matched to a gene: 10. The CDR3 DNA reads TGTGCCAGCAGCCTGAGCTCAGGGGGAAGAACAGATACGCAGTATTTT. Translated: CASSLSSGGRTDTQYF.